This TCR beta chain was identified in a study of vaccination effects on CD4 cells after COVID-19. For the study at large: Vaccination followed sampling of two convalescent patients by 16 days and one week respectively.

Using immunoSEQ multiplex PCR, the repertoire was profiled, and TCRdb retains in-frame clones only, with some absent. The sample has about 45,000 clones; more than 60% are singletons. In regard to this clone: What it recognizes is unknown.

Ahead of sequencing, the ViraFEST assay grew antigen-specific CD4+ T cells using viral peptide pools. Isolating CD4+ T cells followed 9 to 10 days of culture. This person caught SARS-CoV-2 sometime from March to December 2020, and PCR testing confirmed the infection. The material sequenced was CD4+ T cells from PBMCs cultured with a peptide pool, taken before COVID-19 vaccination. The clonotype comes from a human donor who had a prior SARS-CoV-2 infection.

CDR3 in amino acids: CASSSGTSDNTQYF. The CDR3 region has the DNA TGCGCCAGCAGCTCCGGGACTAGCGATAATACGCAGTATTTT. The rearrangement joins TRBV5-1 to TRBJ2-3; 10 bases fit TRBD2. The CDR3 contains 14 residues. The V and J ends lost 3 bases and 7 bases, in that order; junction bases with no gene match: 5. Germline-derived CDR1 and CDR2 are SGHRS and YFSETQ.